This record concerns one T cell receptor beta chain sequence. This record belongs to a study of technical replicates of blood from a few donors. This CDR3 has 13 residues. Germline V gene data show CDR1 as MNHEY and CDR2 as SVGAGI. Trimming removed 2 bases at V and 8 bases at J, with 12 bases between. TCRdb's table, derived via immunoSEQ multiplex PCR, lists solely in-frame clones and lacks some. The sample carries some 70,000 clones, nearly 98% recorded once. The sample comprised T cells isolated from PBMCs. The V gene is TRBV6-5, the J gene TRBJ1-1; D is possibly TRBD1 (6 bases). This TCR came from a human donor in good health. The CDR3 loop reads CASSYPGQQEAFF. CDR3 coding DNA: TGTGCCAGCAGTTACCCCGGACAGCAAGAAGCTTTCTTT.